This T cell receptor (beta chain) was captured in a study of OX40 agonist ivuxolimab in advanced cancers. Turning to the study itself: The drug used for patients, ivuxolimab, was an agonistic anti-OX40 (CD134) antibody. Those enrolled were roughly 85% male, with a mean age of approximately 60 years and ages from roughly 20 to 85. Study findings and constraints: CD4+ and CD8+ blood T cells expanded clonally by week 6 at 0.1 to 3.0 mg/kg. Among the lowest peripheral clonal expansion occurred in 0.1-3.0 mg/kg partial responders.

This clone was detected only once. The antigen is not known. Sequenced by immunoSEQ multiplex PCR; TCRdb stores in-frame clones only, minus some. The data hold 100,000 or so clones, with roughly 88% observed a single time. CDR3 length: 16 residues. Trimming removed 4 bases from V and 5 bases from J, with 22 bases in between. The germline CDR1 and CDR2 sequences are SGHRS and YFSETQ. This chain uses TRBV5-1 with TRBJ2-7; D remains unclear. The sample consisted of CD4+ or CD8+ T cells sorted from blood, taken in a trial of the OX40 agonist ivuxolimab. The receptor comes from an adult with an advanced solid tumor such as melanoma, head and neck, liver or kidney cancer. The CDR3 coding sequence is TGCGCCAGCAGCCCTGGAGTAACAGCCCTTTTTGACGAGCAGTACTTC. Its translation is CASSPGVTALFDEQYF.